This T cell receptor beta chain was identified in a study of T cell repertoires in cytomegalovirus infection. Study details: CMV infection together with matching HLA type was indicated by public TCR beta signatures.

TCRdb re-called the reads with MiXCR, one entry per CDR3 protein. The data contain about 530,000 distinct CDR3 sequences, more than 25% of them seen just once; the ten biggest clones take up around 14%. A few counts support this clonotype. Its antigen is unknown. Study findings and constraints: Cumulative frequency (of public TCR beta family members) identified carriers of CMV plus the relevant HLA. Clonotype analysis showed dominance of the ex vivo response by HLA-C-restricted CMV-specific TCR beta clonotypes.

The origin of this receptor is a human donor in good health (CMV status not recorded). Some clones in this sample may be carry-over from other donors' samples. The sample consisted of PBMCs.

The CDR3 here is CASGWRGTNNEQFF. The CDR3 nucleotides are TGTGCCAGCGGCTGGCGAGGGACCAACAATGAGCAGTTCTTC. The chain links TRBV2 to TRBJ2-1, with D perhaps being TRBD1 or TRBD2 (5 bases each). Germline CDR1 SNHLY, CDR2 FYNNEI. With 8 bases removed from V and 5 bases from J, the gap between germline ends came to 16 bases. This CDR3 is 14 amino acids long.